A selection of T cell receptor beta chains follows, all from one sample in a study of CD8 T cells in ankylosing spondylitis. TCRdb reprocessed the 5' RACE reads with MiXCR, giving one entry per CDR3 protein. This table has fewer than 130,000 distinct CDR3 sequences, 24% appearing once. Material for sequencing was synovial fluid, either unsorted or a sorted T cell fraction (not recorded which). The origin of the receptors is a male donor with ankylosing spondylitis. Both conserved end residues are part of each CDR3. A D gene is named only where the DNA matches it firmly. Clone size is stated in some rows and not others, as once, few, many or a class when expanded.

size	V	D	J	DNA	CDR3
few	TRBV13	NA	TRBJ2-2	TGTGCCAGCAGCAGGTCGGCTCGGGCCGGGGAGCTGTTTTTT	CASSRSARAGELFF
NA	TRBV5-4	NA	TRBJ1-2	TGTGCCAGCAGCTTGGCATCCGTTTTGGGAGGCTACACCTTC	CASSLASVLGGYTF
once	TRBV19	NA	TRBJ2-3	TGTGCCAGTAGTATGCTCAGGGGAGGGTCAGATACGCAGTATTTT	CASSMLRGGSDTQYF
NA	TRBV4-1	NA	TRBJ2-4	TGCGCCAGCAGCCAAGTTGGGGGAGCCAAAAACATTCAGTACTTC	CASSQVGGAKNIQYF
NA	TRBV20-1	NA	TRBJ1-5	TGCAGTGCCCCTTCGAGGTTGGGCAATCAGCCCCAGCATTTT	CSAPSRLGNQPQHF
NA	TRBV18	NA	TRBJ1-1	TGTGCCAGCTCACGGGACCTCTACACTGAAGCTTTCTTT	CASSRDLYTEAFF
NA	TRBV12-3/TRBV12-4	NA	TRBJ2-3	TGTGCCAGCAGTTTAGCCGTAGATACGCAGTATTTT	CASSLAVDTQYF
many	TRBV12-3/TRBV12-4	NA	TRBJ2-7	TGTGCCAGCAGTTTAAGGGGGGGACAACTCTCCTACGAGCAGTACTTC	CASSLRGGQLSYEQYF
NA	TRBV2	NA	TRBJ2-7	TGTGCCAGCAGTCCTGGATGGGACGAGCAGTACTTC	CASSPGWDEQYF
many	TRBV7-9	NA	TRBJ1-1	TGTGCCAGCAGCTTAAGCGCATACACTGAAGCTTTCTTT	CASSLSAYTEAFF
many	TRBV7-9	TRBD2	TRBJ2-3	TGTGCCAGCAGCTTAGGACTAGCGGGAGGACGCGATACGCAGTATTTT	CASSLGLAGGRDTQYF
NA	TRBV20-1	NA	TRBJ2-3	TGCAGTGCCCCCACGATAGCGACAGATACGCAGTATTTT	CSAPTIATDTQYF
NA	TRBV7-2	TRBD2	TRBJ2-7	TGTGCCAGCAGCTTAGCGGGCGGGACTAGCGGTTACGAGCAGTACTTC	CASSLAGGTSGYEQYF
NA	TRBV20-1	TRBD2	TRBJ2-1	TGCAGTGTTTTGACCGGGACTAGCGCCGTAAGGGAGCAGTTCTTC	CSVLTGTSAVREQFF
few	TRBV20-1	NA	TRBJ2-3	TGCAGTGCTAGAGATGTGAAGGGTGTTAATACGCAGTATTTT	CSARDVKGVNTQYF
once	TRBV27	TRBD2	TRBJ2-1	TGTGCCAGCAGTTTCGGGACTACCGATACTGTCTCCAATGAGCAGTTCTTC	CASSFGTTDTVSNEQFF
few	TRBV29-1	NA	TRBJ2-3	TGCAGCGTTGAAGGGGGTCTTACATACACAGATACGCAGTATTTT	CSVEGGLTYTDTQYF
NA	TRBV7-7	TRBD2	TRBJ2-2	TGTGCCAGCAGCCCCCGGGTAGCGGGAGGTGGCGGGGAGCTGTTTTTT	CASSPRVAGGGGELFF
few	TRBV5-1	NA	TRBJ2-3	TGCGCCAGCAGCTTGGTCAAAGGCACAGATACGCAGTATTTT	CASSLVKGTDTQYF
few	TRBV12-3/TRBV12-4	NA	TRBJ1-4	TGTGCCAGCAGTTTAGCGTCGTGGGCCACAGGTGAAAAACTGTTTTTT	CASSLASWATGEKLFF
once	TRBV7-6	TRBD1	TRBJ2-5	TGTGCCAGCAGCTTAGGCGACAGGGGTCTGGAGACCCAGTACTTC	CASSLGDRGLETQYF
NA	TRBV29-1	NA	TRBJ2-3	TGCAGCGTTTTATTTTTTTCGCCGGAGGATACGCAGTATTTT	CSVLFFSPEDTQYF
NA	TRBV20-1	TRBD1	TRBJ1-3	TGCAGTGCTAGTCCCAGGGGGGGACGGTCTGGAAACACCATATATTTT	CSASPRGGRSGNTIYF
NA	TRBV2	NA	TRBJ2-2	TGTGCCAGCAGGTTCCAGGGGAAGAGGGCCGGGGAGCTGTTTTTT	CASRFQGKRAGELFF